This T cell receptor (beta chain) was captured in a study of T cells in Graves' hyperthyroidism and ophthalmopathy. Amplified regions were TCR beta CDR3 sequences from RNA transcripts. The HTBI primer set was used in a first-round RT-PCR of the TCR CDR3. TCRdb analysed the multiplex PCR reads with MiXCR anew, one entry per CDR3 protein. The data hold 350,000 to 400,000 distinct CDR3 sequences, with 15% observed a single time. Germline lookup yields CDR1 MNHNS and CDR2 SASEGT. J gave up 5 bases and V 7 bases, and 6 bases lay outside the gene matches. CDR3 size: 15 residues. This chain uses TRBV6-1 with TRBJ2-2; TRBD2 agrees at 11 bases. The source is a woman aged 30 to 39 with Graves' hyperthyroidism. The specimen sequenced was blood. CDR3 sequence reads: CASTLGLAVTGELFF. DNA for the CDR3: TGTGCCAGCACTCTGGGACTAGCGGTAACCGGGGAGCTGTTTTTT.